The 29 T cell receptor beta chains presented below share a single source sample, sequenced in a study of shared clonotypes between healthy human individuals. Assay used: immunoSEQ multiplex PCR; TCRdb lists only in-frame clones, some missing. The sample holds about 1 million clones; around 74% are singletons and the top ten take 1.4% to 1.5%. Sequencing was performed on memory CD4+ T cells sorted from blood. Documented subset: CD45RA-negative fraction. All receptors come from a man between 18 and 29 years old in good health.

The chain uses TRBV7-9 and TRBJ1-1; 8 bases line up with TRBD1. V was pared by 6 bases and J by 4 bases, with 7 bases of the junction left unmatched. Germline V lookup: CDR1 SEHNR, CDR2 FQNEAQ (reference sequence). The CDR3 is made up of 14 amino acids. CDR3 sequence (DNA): TGTGCCAGCAGGCCAGGGGGCTACGGCACTGAAGCTTTCTTT. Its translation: CASRPGGYGTEAFF.

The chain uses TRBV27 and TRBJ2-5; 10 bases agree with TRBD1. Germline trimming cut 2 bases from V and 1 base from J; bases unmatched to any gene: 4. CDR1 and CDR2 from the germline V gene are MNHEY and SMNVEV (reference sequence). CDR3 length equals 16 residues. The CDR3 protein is CASSLNRDRGQETQYF. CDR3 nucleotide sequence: TGTGCCAGCAGTTTAAACCGGGACAGGGGCCAAGAGACCCAGTACTTC.

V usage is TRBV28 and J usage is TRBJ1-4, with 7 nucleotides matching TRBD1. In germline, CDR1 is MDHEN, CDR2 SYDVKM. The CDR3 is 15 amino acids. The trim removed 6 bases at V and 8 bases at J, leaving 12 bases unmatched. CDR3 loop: CASSLTGYDREKLFF. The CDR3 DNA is TGTGCCAGCAGCTTGACAGGGTATGACAGGGAAAAACTGTTTTTT.

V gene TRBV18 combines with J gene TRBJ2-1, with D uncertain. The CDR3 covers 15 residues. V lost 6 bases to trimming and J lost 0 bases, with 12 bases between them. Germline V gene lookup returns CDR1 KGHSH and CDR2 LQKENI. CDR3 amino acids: CASSPSVGSYNEQFF. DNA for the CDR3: TGTGCCAGCTCCCCTTCCGTGGGCTCCTACAATGAGCAGTTCTTC.

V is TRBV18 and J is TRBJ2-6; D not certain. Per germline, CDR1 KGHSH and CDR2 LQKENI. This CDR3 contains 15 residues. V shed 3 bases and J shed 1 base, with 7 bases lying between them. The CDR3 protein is CASSPVQSGANVLTF. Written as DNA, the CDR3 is TGTGCCAGCTCACCTGTCCAATCTGGGGCCAACGTCCTGACTTTC.

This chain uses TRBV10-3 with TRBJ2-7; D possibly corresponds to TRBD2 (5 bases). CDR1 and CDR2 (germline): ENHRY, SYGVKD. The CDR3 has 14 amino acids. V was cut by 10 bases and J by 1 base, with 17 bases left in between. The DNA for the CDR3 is TGTGCCACCTTACTAGATCCACTTTCCTACGAGCAGTACTTC. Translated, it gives CATLLDPLSYEQYF.

CDR3 sequence (DNA): TGCGCCAGCAGCTTGGGGCAGGGGAAGGTGAGGCCTGAAGCTTTCTTT. Amino acid sequence: CASSLGQGKVRPEAFF. The V call is TRBV5-1, the J call TRBJ1-1; perhaps TRBD1 as D (6 bases). The CDR3 runs to 16 residues. The ends were cut back, 0 bases at V and 6 bases at J, with 18 bases in the middle. Germline assignment: CDR1 SGHRS and CDR2 YFSETQ. Full variable domain (missing parts from reference TRBV5-1 and TRBJ1-1): KAGVTQTPRYLIKTRGQQVTLSCSPISGHRSVSWYQQTPGQGLQFLFEYFSETQRNKGNFPGRFSGRQFSNSRSEMNVSTLELGDSALYLCASSLGQGKVRPEAFFGQGTRLTVV.

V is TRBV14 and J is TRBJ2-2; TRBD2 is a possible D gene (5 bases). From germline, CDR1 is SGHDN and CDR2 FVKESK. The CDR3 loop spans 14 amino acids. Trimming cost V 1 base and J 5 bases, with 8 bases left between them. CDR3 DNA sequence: TGTGCCAGCAGCCAAGTCCGGGGAACCGGGGAGCTGTTTTTT. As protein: CASSQVRGTGELFF.

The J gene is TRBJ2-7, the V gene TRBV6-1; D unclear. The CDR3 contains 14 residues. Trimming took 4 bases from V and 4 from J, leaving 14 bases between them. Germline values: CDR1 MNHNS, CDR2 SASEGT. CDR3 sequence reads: CASSVHGRVYEQYF. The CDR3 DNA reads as TGTGCCAGCAGTGTTCACGGGCGCGTTTACGAGCAGTACTTC.

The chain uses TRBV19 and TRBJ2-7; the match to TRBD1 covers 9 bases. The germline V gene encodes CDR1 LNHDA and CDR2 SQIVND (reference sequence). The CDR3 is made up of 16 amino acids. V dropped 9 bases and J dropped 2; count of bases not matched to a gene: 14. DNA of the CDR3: TGTGCCAGCAGCCTCATGTCCGGGACAGGGCCCTACGAGCAGTACTTC. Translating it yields CASSLMSGTGPYEQYF.

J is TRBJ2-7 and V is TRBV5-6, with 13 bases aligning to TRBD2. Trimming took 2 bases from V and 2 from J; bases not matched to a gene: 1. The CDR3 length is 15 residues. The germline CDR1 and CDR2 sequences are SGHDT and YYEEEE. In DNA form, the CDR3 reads TGTGCCAGCAGCTTCGGGACTAGCGGGGCCTACGAGCAGTACTTC. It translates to CASSFGTSGAYEQYF.

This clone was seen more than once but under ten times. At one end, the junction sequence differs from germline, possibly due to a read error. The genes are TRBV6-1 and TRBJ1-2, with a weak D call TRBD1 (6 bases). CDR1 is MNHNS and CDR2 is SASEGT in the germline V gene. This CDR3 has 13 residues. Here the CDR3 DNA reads TGTGCCAGCAGTGCACCCGGACAGTACCTCCGGGCCTTC. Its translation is CASSAPGQYLRAF.

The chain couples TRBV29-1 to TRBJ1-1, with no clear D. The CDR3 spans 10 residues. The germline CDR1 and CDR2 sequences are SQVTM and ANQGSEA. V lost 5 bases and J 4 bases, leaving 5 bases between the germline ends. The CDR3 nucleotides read TGCAGCGTTCTCCCCACTGAAGCTTTCTTT. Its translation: CSVLPTEAFF.

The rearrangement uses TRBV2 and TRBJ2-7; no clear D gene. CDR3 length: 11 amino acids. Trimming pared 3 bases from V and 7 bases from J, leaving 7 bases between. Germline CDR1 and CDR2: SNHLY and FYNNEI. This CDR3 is CASSDPIEQYF. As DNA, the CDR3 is TGTGCCAGCAGTGATCCTATAGAGCAGTACTTC.

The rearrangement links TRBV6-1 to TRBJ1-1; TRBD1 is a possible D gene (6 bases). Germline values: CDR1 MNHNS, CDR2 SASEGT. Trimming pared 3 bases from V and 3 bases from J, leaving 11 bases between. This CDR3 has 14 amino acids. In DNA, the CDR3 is TGTGCCAGCAGTGATCTCCCAGGGGACACTGAAGCTTTCTTT. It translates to CASSDLPGDTEAFF.

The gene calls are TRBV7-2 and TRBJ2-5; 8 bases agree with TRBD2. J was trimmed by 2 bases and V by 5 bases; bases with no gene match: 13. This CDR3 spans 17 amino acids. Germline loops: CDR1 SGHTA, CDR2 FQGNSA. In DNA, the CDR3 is TGTGCCAGCAGCCTCGGAGTTAGCGGGGTTAAACAAGAGACCCAGTACTTC. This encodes CASSLGVSGVKQETQYF.

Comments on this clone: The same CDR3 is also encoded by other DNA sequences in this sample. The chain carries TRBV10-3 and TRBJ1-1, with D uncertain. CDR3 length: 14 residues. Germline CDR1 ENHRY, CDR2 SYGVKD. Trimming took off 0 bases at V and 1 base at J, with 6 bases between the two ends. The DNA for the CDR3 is TGTGCCATCAGTGAGTCGGGAGGGAACACTGAAGCTTTCTTT. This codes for CAISESGGNTEAFF.

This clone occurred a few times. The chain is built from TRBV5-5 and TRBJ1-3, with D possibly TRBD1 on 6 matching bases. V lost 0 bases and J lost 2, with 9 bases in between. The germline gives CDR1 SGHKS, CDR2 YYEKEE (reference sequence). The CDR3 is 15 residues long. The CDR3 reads CASSLEAGAGNTIYF. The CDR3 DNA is TGTGCCAGCAGCTTGGAGGCAGGGGCTGGAAACACCATATATTTT.

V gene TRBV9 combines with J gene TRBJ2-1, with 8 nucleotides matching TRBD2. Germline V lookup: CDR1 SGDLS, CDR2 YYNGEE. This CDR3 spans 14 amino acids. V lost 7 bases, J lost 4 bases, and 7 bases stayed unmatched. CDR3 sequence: CASGGREGYNEQFF. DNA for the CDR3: TGTGCCAGCGGAGGTCGGGAGGGATACAATGAGCAGTTCTTC.

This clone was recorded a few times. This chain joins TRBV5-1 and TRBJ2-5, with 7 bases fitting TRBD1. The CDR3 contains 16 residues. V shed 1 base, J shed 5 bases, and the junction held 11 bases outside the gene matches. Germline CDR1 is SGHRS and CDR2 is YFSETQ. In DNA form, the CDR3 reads TGCGCCAGCAGCTTGACAGGGGAATTACGACAGGAGACCCAGTACTTC. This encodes CASSLTGELRQETQYF.

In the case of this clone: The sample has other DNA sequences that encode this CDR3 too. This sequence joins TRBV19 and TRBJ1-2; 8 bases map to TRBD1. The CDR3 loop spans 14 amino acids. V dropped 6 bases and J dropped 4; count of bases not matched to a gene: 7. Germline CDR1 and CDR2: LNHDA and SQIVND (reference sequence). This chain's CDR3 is CASRGTGGGYGYTF. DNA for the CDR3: TGTGCCAGTAGGGGGACAGGAGGGGGCTATGGCTACACCTTC.

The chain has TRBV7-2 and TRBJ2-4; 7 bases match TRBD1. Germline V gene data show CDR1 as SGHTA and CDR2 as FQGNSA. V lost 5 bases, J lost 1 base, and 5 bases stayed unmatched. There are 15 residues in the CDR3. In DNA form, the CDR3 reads TGTGCCAGCAGCGTAGGGGGCAAGGCCAAAAACATTCAGTACTTC. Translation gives CASSVGGKAKNIQYF. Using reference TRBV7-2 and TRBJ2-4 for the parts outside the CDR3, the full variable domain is GAGVSQSPSNKVTEKGKDVELRCDPISGHTALYWYRQSLGQGLEFLIYFQGNSAPDKSGLPSDRFSAERTGGSVSTLTIQRTQQEDSAVYLCASSVGGKAKNIQYFGAGTRLSVL.

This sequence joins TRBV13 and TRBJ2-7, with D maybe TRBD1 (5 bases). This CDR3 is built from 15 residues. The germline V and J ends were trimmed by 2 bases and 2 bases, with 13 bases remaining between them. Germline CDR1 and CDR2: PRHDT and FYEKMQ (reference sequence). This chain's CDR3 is CASSLQGGETYEQYF. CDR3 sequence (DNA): TGTGCCAGCAGCTTACAGGGTGGGGAAACCTACGAGCAGTACTTC. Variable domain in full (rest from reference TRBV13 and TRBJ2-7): AAGVIQSPRHLIKEKRETATLKCYPIPRHDTVYWYQQGPGQDPQFLISFYEKMQSDKGSIPDRFSAQQFSDYHSELNMSSLELGDSALYFCASSLQGGETYEQYFGPGTRLTVT.

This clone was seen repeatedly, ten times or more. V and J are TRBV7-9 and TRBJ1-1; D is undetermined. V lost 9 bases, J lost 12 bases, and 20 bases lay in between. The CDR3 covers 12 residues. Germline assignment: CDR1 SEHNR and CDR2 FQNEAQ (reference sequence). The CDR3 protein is CASGREMIGTFF. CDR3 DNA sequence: TGTGCCAGTGGGAGGGAAATGATCGGGACTTTCTTT.

Written as DNA, the CDR3 is TGTGCCAGCAAGAGGGGACACCCCGGGAACTATGGCTACACCTTC. Translating gives CASKRGHPGNYGYTF. J is TRBJ1-2 and V is TRBV2, with TRBD1 as a possible D gene (6 bases). Germline V gene sequence: CDR1 SNHLY, CDR2 FYNNEI. Trimming stripped 7 bases from V and 2 bases from J, with 17 bases between. CDR3 length: 15 residues. Drawing the rest from reference TRBV2 and TRBJ1-2, the complete variable domain is EPEVTQTPSHQVTQMGQEVILRCVPISNHLYFYWYRQILGQKVEFLVSFYNNEISEKSEIFDDQFSVERPDGSNFTLKIRSTKLEDSAMYFCASKRGHPGNYGYTFGSGTRLTVV.

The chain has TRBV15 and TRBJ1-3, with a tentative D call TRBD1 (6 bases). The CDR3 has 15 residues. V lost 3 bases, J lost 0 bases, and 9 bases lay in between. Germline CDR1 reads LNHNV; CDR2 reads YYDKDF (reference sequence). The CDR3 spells CATSRAQGSGNTIYF. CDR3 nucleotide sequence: TGTGCCACCAGCAGGGCACAGGGCTCTGGAAACACCATATATTTT.

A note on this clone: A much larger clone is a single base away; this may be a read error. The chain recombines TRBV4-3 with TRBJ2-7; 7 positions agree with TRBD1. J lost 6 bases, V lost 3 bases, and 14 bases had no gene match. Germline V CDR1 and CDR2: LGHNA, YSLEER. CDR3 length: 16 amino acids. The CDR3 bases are TGCGCCAGCAGCCAGACCTTCGGGACAGTGTATGGCGAGCAGTACTTC. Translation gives CASSQTFGTVYGEQYF.

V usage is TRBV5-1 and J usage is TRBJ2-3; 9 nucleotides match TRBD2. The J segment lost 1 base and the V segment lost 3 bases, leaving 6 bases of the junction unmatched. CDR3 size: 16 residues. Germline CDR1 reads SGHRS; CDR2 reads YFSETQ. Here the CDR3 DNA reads TGCGCCAGCAGCTCTCGCTTAGCGGGGGGCACAGATACGCAGTATTTT. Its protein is CASSSRLAGGTDTQYF. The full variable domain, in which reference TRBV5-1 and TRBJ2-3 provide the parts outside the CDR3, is KAGVTQTPRYLIKTRGQQVTLSCSPISGHRSVSWYQQTPGQGLQFLFEYFSETQRNKGNFPGRFSGRQFSNSRSEMNVSTLELGDSALYLCASSSRLAGGTDTQYFGPGTRLTVL.

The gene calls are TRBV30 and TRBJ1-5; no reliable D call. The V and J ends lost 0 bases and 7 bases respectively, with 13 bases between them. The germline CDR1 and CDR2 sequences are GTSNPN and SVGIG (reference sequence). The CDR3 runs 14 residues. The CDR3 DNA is TGTGCCTGGAGTGTAAGCGGGTTAGGGCAGCCCCAGCATTTT. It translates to CAWSVSGLGQPQHF.